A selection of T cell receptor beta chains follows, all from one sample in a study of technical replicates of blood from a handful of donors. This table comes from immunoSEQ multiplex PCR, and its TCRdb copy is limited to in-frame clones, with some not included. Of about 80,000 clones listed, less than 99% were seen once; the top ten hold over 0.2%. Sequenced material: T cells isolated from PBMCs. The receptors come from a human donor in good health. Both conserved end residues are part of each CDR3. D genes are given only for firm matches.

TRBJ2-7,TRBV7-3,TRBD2,TGTGCCAGCGGCCGGCTAGCGGGCGAGCAGTACTTC,CASGRLAGEQYF
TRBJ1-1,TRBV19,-,TGTGCCAGTAGTATTAATAGCGCGAACACTGAAGCTTTCTTT,CASSINSANTEAFF
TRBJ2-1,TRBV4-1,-,TGCGCCAGCAGCCTAGGGGAAGGTATTGGCAATGAGCAGTTCTTC,CASSLGEGIGNEQFF
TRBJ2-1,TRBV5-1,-,TGCGCCAGCAGCTTGGTCAGGGCTGAGCAGTTCTTC,CASSLVRAEQFF
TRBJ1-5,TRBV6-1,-,TGTGCCAGCAGTGAATTTAATGATCAGCCCCAGCATTTT,CASSEFNDQPQHF
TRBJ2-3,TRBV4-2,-,TGTGCCAGCAGCCAAGATTTGGCGGGGGCCTCCACAGATACGCAGTATTTT,CASSQDLAGASTDTQYF
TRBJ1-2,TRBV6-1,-,TGTGCCAGCAGGGGACTTTCCGGTCATGGCTACACCTTC,CASRGLSGHGYTF
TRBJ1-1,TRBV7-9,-,TGTGCCAGCAGCTTAGGGGCCGGTGAAGCTTTCTTT,CASSLGAGEAFF
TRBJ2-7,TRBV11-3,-,TGTGCCAGCAGCCCCAGCGGCTACGAGCAGTACTTC,CASSPSGYEQYF
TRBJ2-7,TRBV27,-,TGTGCCAGCAGCGCGTGGGGCAAACAATACGAGCAGTACTTC,CASSAWGKQYEQYF
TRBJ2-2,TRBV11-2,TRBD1,TGTGCCAGCAGCTCCCTGGACAGGTTTAAGACCGGGGAGCTGTTTTTT,CASSSLDRFKTGELFF
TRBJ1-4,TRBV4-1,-,TGCGCCAGCAGCCAAGGGTTCGGGGGGCTGAATGAAAAACTGTTTTTT,CASSQGFGGLNEKLFF
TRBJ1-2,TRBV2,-,TGTGCCAGCGCAGACAATTTCTATGGCTACACCTTC,CASADNFYGYTF
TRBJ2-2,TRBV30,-,TGTGCCTGGAGTGACCAGGGTATGTTCGCCGGGGAGCTGTTTTTT,CAWSDQGMFAGELFF
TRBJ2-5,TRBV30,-,TGTGCCTGGAGTGCGAGCGGAATCATCAGAGAGACCCAGTACTTC,CAWSASGIIRETQYF
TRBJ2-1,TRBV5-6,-,TGTGCCAGCAGCTTTGACTCTTTCTCCTACAATGAGCAGTTCTTC,CASSFDSFSYNEQFF
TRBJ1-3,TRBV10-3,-,TGTGCCATCAGTGACGCAAGACTCGGAGAGACCATATATTTT,CAISDARLGETIYF